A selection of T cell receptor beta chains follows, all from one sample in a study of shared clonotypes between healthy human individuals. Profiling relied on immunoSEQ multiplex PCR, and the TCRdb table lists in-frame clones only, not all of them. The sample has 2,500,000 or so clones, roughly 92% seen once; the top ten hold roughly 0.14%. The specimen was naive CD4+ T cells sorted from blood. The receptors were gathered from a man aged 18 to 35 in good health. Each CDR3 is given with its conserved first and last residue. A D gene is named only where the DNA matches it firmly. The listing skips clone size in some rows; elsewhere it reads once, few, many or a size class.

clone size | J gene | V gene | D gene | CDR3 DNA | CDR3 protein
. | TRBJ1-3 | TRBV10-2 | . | TGCGCCAGCAGTTACACCTCTGGAAACACCATATATTTT | CASSYTSGNTIYF
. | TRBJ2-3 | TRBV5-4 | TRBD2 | TGTGCCAGCAGCTTCACTAGCGGGGGATCAGATACGCAGTATTTT | CASSFTSGGSDTQYF
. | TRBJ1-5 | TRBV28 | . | TGTGCCAGCAGCAAAGAGGGCCCAGGCAATCAGCCCCAGCATTTT | CASSKEGPGNQPQHF
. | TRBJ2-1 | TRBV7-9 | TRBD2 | TGTGCCAGCAGCCGACTAGCGGGAGGGCAGGGCTCCTACAATGAGCAGTTCTTC | CASSRLAGGQGSYNEQFF
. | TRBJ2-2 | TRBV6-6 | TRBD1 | TGTGCCAGCGGGACAGCAGGGATCGGGGAGCTGTTTTTT | CASGTAGIGELFF
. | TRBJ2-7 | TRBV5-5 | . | TGTGCCAGCACCTGGGGGCACGGCTCCTACGAGCAGTACTTC | CASTWGHGSYEQYF
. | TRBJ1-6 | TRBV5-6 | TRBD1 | TGTGCCAGCAGCCGTCAGGGACAGGGGTTTTATTCACCCCTCCACTTT | CASSRQGQGFYSPLHF
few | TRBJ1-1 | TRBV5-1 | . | TGCGCCAGCAGCTTGGGACAGCCGAACACTGAAGCTTTCTTT | CASSLGQPNTEAFF
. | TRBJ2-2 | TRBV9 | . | TGTGCCAGCAGCCCTCAATGGAGTAGGGGCGGGGAGCTGTTTTTT | CASSPQWSRGGELFF
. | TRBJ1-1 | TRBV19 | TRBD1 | TGTGCCAGTAGTATAGGGACAGGTTGGAACACTGAAGCTTTCTTT | CASSIGTGWNTEAFF